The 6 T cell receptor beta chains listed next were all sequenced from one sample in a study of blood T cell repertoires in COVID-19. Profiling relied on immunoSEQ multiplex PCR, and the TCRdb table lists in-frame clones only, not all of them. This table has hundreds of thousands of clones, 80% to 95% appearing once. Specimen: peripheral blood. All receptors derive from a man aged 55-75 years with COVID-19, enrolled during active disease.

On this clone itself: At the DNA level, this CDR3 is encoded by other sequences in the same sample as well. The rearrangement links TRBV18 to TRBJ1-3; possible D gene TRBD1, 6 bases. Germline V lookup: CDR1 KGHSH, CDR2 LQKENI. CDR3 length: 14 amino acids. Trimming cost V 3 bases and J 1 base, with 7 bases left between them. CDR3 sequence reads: CASSPQGSGNTIYF. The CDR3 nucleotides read TGTGCCAGCTCACCCCAGGGGTCTGGAAACACCATATATTTT.

CDR3 sequence: CASSLGQTYEQYF. CDR3 bases: TGTGCCAGCAGCTTAGGCCAGACCTACGAGCAGTACTTC. The V call is TRBV11-2, the J call TRBJ2-7; the D is unclear. Trimming pared 1 base from V and 2 bases from J, leaving 6 bases between. Looked up from germline, CDR1 is SGHAT and CDR2 is FQNNGV. This CDR3 is built from 13 residues.

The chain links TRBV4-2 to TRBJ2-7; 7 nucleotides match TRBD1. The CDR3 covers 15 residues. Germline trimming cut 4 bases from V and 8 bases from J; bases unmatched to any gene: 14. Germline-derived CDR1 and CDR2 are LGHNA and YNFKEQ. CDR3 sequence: CASSPKTGTSTQQYF. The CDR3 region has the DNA TGTGCCAGCAGCCCGAAGACAGGGACCTCTACCCAGCAGTACTTC.

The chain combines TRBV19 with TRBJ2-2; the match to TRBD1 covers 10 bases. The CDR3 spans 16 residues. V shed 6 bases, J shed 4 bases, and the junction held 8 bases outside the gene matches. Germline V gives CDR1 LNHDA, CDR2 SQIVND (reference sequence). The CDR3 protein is CASSLSGTGATGELFF. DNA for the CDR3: TGTGCCAGTAGCCTGTCCGGGACAGGGGCCACCGGGGAGCTGTTTTTT.

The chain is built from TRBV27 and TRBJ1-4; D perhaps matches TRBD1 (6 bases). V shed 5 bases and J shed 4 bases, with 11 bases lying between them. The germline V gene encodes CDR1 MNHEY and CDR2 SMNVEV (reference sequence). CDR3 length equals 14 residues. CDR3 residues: CASSVGTSNEKLFF. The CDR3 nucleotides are TGTGCCAGCAGTGTCGGGACAAGTAATGAAAAACTGTTTTTT.

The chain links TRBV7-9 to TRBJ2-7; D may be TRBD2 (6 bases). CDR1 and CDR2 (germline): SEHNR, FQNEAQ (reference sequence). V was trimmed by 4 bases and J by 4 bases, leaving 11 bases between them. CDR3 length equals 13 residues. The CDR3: CASSSTGRYEQYF. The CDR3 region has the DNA TGTGCCAGCAGCTCAACGGGGAGGTACGAGCAGTACTTC.